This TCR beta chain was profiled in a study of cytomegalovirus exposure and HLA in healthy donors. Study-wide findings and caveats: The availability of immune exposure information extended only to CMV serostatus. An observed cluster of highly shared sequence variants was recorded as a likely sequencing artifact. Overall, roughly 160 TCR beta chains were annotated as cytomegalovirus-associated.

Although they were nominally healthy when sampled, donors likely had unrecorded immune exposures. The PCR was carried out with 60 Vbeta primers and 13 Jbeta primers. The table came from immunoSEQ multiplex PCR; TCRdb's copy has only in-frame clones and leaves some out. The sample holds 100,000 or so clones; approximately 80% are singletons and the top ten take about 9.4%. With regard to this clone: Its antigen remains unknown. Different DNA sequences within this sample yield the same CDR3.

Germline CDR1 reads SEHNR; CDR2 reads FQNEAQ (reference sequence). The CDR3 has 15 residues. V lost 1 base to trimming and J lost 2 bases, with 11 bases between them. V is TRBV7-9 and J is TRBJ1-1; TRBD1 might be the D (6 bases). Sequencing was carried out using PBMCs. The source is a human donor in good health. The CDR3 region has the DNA TGTGCCAGCAGCTTAGGGGGGGGCATAAACACTGAAGCTTTCTTT. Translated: CASSLGGGINTEAFF. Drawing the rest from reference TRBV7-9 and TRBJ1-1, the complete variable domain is DTGVSQNPRHKITKRGQNVTFRCDPISEHNRLYWYRQTLGQGPEFLTYFQNEAQLEKSRLLSDRFSAERPKGSFSTLEIQRTEQGDSAMYLCASSLGGGINTEAFFGQGTRLTVV.